This TCR beta chain was captured in a study of cytomegalovirus exposure and HLA in healthy donors. The CDR3 is made up of 12 amino acids. With 0 bases removed from V and 6 bases from J, the gap between germline ends came to 2 bases. Germline loops: CDR1 SGHAT, CDR2 FQNNGV. The PCR was carried out with 60 Vbeta primers and 13 Jbeta primers. TCRdb's table, derived via immunoSEQ multiplex PCR, lists solely in-frame clones and lacks some. This table holds roughly 120,000 clones, over 75% found once. The sequenced material came from PBMCs. This TCR was recovered from a human donor in good health. The chain joins TRBV11-2 to TRBJ1-4; no reliable D call. CDR3 protein: CASSLDYEKLFF. As DNA, the CDR3 is TGTGCCAGCAGCTTAGACTATGAAAAACTGTTTTTT.